This T cell receptor (beta chain) derives from a study of blood T cell repertoires in COVID-19. Whole-study context: Acute and convalescent COVID-19 specimens originated in the United States, Italy and Spain. Sources were T cells, B-cell-depleted T cells, or PBMCs; the material itself was cDNA or gDNA.

Using immunoSEQ multiplex PCR, the repertoire was profiled, and TCRdb retains in-frame clones only, with some absent. The sample holds 200,000 to 250,000 clones; 88% are singletons and the top ten take roughly 2.5%. The CDR3 spans 14 residues. Trimming removed 7 bases from V and 4 bases from J; junction bases left unmatched: 9. The germline gives CDR1 LNHDA, CDR2 SQIVND (reference sequence). What was sequenced was peripheral blood. This TCR was recovered from a woman aged 55 to 70 with acute or convalescent COVID-19. The chain is built from TRBV19 and TRBJ1-2, with 7 bases aligning to TRBD1. CDR3 residues: CASNPTGILYGYTF. The DNA for the CDR3 is TGTGCCAGTAACCCGACAGGGATCCTCTATGGCTACACCTTC.